This TCR beta chain was captured by sequencing in a study of blood T cell repertoires in COVID-19. Study in general: Spain, Italy and the United States supplied samples that represented acute and convalescent COVID-19. From T cells, B-cell-depleted T cells, or PBMCs came the material, which was cDNA or gDNA.

V gave up 2 bases and J gave up 5 bases, with 12 bases separating them. Germline CDR1 MGHRA, CDR2 YSYEKL. The CDR3 length is 15 residues. Authors' data handling: Reference gene primers were amplified, and this amplification served to estimate nucleated cell counts. This table comes from immunoSEQ multiplex PCR, and its TCRdb copy is limited to in-frame clones, with some not included. Clonal size and the V and J genes are those of that table, whereas D and trimming came from the DNA. The table includes nearly 100,000 clones, less than 85% detected once. The V gene is TRBV4-1, the J gene TRBJ1-4, with D possibly being TRBD1 (6 bases). The material sequenced was peripheral blood. The clonotype originates from a woman aged 55 to 70 with acute or convalescent COVID-19. CDR3 protein: CASSQPGASNEKLFF. CDR3 nucleotide sequence: TGCGCCAGCAGCCAACCAGGGGCCTCCAATGAAAAACTGTTTTTT.